This T cell receptor (beta chain) was captured by sequencing in a study of early T cells in non-severe SARS-CoV-2 infection. This clonotype showed up many times. What it binds is not known. The V end was cut by 4 bases, the J end by 2 bases, with 12 bases between. Germline loops: CDR1 SGHVS, CDR2 FQNEAQ. The CDR3 extends over 16 amino acids. MiXCR, applied by TCRdb to the 5' RACE reads, yields one record per CDR3 protein. The top ten hold 12% of the sample, which has 80,000 or so distinct CDR3 sequences, roughly a sixth seen once. Overall study results and limits: Reliance on VDJdb matching favored anti-spike CD8 responses; private and CD4 specificities were missed.

The sequencing input was whole blood. The chain joins TRBV7-8 to TRBJ2-6; D unclear. This sequence was found in an adult who was a healthcare worker with PCR-confirmed SARS-CoV-2 infection or an uninfected control (not recorded which). The CDR3 spells CASSSPWSTGANVLTF. CDR3 bases: TGTGCCAGCAGCTCCCCGTGGTCCACTGGGGCCAACGTCCTGACTTTC.